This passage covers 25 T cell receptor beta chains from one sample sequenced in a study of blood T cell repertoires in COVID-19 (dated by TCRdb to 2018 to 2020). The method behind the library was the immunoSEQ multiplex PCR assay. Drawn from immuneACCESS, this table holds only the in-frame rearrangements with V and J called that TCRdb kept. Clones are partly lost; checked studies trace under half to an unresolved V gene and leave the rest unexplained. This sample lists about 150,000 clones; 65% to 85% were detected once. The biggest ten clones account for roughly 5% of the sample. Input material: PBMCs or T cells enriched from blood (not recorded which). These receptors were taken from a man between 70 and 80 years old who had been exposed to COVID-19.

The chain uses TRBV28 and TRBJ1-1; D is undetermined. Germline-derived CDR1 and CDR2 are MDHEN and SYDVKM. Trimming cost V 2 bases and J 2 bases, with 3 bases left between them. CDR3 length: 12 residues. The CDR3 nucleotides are TGTGCCAGCAGTTTAGGCAACACTGAAGCTTTCTTT. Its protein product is CASSLGNTEAFF.

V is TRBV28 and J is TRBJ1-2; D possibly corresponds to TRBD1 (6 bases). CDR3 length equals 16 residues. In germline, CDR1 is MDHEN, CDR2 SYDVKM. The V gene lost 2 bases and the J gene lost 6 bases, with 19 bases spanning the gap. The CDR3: CASSLGGVRGGDGYTF. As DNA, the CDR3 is TGTGCCAGCAGTTTAGGTGGGGTTAGGGGGGGAGATGGCTACACCTTC.

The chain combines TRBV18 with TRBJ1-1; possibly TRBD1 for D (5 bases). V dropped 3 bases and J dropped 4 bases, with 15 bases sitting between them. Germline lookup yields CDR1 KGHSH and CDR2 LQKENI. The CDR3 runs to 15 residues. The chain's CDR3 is CASSPLQGKSTEAFF. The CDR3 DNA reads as TGTGCCAGCTCACCCCTCCAGGGAAAGAGCACTGAAGCTTTCTTT.

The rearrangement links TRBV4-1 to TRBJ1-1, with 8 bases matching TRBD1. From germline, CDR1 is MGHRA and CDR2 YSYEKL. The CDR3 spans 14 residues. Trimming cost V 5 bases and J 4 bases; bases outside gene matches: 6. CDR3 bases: TGCGCCAGCAGCTCTCGGACAGGGAGCACTGAAGCTTTCTTT. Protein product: CASSSRTGSTEAFF.

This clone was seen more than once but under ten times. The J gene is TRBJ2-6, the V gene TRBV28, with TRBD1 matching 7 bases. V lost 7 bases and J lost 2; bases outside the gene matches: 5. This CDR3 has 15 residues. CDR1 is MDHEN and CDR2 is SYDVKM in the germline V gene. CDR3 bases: TGTGCCAGCATTCCTACAGGGGCTGGGGCCAACGTCCTGACTTTC. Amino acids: CASIPTGAGANVLTF. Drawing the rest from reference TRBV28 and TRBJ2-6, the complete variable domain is DVKVTQSSRYLVKRTGEKVFLECVQDMDHENMFWYRQDPGLGLRLIYFSYDVKMKEKGDIPEGYSVSREKKERFSLILESASTNQTSMYLCASIPTGAGANVLTFGAGSRLTVL.

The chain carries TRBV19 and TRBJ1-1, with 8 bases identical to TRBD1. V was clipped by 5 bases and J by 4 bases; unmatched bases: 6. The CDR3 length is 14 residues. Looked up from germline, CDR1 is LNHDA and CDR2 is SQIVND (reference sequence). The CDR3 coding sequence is TGTGCCAGTAGTGATACAGGGGGGGTCACTGAAGCTTTCTTT. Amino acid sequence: CASSDTGGVTEAFF.

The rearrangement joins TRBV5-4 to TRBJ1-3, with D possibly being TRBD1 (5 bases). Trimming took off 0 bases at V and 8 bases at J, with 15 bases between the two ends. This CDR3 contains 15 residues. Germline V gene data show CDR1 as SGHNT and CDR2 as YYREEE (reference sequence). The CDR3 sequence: CASSLVGGGVDTIYF. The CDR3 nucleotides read TGTGCCAGCAGCTTGGTGGGCGGAGGGGTCGACACCATATATTTT. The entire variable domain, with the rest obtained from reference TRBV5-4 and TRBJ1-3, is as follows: ETGVTQSPTHLIKTRGQQVTLRCSSQSGHNTVSWYQQALGQGPQFIFQYYREEENGRGNFPPRFSGLQFPNYSSELNVNALELDDSALYLCASSLVGGGVDTIYFGEGSWLTVV.

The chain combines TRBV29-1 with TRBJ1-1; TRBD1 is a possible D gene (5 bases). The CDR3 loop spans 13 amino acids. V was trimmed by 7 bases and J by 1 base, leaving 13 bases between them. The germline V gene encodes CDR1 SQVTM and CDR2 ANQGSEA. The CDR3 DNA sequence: TGCAGCGCCCGCGCGGGGGAGAACACTGAAGCTTTCTTT. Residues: CSARAGENTEAFF. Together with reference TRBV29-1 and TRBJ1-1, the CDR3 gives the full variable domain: SAVISQKPSRDICQRGTSLTIQCQVDSQVTMMFWYRQQPGQSLTLIATANQGSEATYESGFVIDKFPISRPNLTFSTLTVSNMSPEDSSIYLCSARAGENTEAFFGQGTRLTVV.

CDR3 coding DNA: TGTGCCAGCAGCTTGACAGGCCTCACTGAAGCTTTCTTT. Its protein product is CASSLTGLTEAFF. J is TRBJ1-1 and V is TRBV5-4; D possibly corresponds to TRBD1 (5 bases). CDR1 is SGHNT, CDR2 YYREEE, per germline (reference sequence). The CDR3 has 13 amino acids. Deletions cut 1 base from V and 4 bases from J, with 8 bases between.

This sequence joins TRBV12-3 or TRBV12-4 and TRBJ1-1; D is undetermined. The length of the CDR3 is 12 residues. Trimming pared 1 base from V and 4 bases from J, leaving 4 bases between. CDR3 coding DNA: TGTGCCAGCAGTTTAGGCGTCACTGAAGCTTTCTTT. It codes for CASSLGVTEAFF.

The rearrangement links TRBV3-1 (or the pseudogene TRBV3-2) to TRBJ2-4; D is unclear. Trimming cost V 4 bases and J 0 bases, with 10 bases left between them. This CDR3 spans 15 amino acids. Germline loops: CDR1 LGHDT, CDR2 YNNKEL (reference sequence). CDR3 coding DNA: TGTGCCAGCAGCCCGGGTCACATAGCCAAAAACATTCAGTACTTC. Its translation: CASSPGHIAKNIQYF.

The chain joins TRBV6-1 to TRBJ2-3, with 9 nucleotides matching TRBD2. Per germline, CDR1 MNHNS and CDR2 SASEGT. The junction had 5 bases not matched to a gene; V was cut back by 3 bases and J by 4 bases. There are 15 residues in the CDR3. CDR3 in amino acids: CASSDPGLASDTQYF. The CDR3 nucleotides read TGTGCCAGCAGTGATCCGGGACTAGCTTCAGATACGCAGTATTTT.

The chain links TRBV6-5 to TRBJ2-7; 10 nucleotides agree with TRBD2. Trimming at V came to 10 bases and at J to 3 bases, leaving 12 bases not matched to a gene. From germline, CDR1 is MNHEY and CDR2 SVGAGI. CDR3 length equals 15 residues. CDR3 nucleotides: TGTGCCACCTTCGCCCCAGCGGGGGGGGTCTACGAGCAGTACTTC. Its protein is CATFAPAGGVYEQYF.

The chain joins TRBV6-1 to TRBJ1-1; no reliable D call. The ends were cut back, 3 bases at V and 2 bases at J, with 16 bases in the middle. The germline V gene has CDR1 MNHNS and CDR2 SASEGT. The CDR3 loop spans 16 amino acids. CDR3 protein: CASSDRIGGLNTEAFF. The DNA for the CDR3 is TGTGCCAGCAGTGATCGGATTGGAGGGCTAAACACTGAAGCTTTCTTT.

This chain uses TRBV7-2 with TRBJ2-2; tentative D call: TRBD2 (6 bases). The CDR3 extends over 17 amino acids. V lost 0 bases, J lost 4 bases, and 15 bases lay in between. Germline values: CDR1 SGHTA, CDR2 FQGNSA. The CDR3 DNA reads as TGTGCCAGCAGCTTAGCGGTTGGAGGGGAGGCCACCGGGGAGCTGTTTTTT. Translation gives CASSLAVGGEATGELFF.

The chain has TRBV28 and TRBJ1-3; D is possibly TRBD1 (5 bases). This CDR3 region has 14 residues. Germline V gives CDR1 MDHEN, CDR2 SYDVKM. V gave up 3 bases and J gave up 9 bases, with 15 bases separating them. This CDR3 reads CASSFGQSRGTIYF. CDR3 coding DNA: TGTGCCAGCAGTTTCGGCCAGTCTAGGGGCACCATATATTTT.

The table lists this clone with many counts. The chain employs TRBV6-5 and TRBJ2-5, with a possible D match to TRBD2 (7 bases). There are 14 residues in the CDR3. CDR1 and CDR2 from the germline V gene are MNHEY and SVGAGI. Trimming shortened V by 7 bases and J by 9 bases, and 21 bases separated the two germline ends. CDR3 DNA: TGTGCCAGCACCCATGGGGGGGGCTCACAGGCCCAGTACTTC. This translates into CASTHGGGSQAQYF.

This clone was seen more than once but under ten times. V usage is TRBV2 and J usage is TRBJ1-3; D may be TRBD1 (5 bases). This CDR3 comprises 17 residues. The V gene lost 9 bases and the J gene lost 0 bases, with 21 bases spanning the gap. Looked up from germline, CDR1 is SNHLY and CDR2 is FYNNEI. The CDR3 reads CARKGADAPYSGNTIYF. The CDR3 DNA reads TGTGCCAGAAAAGGGGCAGATGCTCCTTACTCTGGAAACACCATATATTTT.

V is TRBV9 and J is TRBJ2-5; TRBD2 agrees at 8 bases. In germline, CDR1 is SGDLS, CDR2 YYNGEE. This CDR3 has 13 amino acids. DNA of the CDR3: TGTTCGGTAGCGGGGCCTCCCCAAGAGACCCAGTACTTC. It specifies CSVAGPPQETQYF. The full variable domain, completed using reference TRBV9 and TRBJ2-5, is DSGVTQTPKHLITATGQRVTLRCSPRSGDLSVYWYQQSLDQGLQFLIQYYNGEERAKGNILERFSAQQFPDLHSELNLSSLELGDSALYFCSVAGPPQETQYFGPGTRLLVL.

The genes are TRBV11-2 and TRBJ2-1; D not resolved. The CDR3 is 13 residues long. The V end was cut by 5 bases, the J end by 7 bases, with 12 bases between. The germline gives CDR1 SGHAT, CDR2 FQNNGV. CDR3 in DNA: TGTGCCAGCAGCCGACCACCCGGGAATGAGCAGTTCTTC. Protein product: CASSRPPGNEQFF.

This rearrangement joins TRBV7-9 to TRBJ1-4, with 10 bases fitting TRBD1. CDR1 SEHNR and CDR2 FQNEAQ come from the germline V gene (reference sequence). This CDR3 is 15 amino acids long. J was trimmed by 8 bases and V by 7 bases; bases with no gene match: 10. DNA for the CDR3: TGTGCCAGCACCACGACCCGGACAGGGGGAGAAAAACTGTTTTTT. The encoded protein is CASTTTRTGGEKLFF. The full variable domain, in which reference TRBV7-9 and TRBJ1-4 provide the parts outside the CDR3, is DTGVSQNPRHKITKRGQNVTFRCDPISEHNRLYWYRQTLGQGPEFLTYFQNEAQLEKSRLLSDRFSAERPKGSFSTLEIQRTEQGDSAMYLCASTTTRTGGEKLFFGSGTQLSVL.

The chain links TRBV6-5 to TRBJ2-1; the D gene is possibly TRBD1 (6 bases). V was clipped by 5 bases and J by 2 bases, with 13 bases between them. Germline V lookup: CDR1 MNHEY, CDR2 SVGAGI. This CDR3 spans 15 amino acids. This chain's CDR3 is CASSTQGRPYNEQFF. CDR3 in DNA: TGTGCCAGCAGTACCCAGGGGCGGCCCTACAATGAGCAGTTCTTC.

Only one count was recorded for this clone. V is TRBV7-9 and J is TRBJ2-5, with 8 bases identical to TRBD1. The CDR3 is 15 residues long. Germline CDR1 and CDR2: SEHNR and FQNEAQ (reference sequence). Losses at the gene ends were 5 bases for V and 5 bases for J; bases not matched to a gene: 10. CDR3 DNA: TGTGCCAGCAGCCCCTCGGCAGGGGGCAAGGAGACCCAGTACTTC. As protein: CASSPSAGGKETQYF.

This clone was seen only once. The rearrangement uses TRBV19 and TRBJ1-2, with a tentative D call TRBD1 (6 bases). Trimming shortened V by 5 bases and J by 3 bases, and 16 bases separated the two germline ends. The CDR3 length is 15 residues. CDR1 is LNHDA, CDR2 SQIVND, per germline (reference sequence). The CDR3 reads CASSAKQGLYYGYTF. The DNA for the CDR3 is TGTGCCAGTAGTGCCAAACAGGGCTTATACTATGGCTACACCTTC. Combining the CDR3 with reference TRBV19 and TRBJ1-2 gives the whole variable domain DGGITQSPKYLFRKEGQNVTLSCEQNLNHDAMYWYRQDPGQGLRLIYYSQIVNDFQKGDIAEGYSVSREKKESFPLTVTSAQKNPTAFYLCASSAKQGLYYGYTFGSGTRLTVV.

CDR3 residues: CASNPGQNTEAFF. CDR3 coding DNA: TGTGCCAGCAATCCGGGACAGAACACTGAAGCTTTCTTT. The chain carries TRBV12-3 or TRBV12-4 and TRBJ1-1, with a possible D match to TRBD1 (6 bases). The CDR3 spans 13 residues. Deletions cut 7 bases from V and 1 base from J, with 10 bases between.